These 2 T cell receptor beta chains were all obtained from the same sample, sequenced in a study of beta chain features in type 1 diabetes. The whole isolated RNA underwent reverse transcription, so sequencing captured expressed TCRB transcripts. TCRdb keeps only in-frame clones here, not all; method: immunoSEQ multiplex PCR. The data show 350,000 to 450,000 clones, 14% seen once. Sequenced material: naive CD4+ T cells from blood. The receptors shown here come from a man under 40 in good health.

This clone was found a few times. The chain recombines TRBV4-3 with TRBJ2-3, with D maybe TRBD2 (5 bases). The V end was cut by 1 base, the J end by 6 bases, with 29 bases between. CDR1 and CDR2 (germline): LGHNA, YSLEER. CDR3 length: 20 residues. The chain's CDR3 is CASSQVFPLGNSVGPDTQYF. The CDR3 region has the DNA TGCGCCAGCAGCCAAGTTTTCCCCCTGGGGAATAGCGTTGGTCCCGATACGCAGTATTTT.

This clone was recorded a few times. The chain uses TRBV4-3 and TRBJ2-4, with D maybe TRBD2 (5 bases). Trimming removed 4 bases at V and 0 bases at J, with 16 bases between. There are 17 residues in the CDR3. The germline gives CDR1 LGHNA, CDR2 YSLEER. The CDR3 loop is CASSRGFGSEAKNIQYF. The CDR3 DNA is TGCGCCAGCAGCCGAGGGTTCGGCTCCGAAGCCAAAAACATTCAGTACTTC.